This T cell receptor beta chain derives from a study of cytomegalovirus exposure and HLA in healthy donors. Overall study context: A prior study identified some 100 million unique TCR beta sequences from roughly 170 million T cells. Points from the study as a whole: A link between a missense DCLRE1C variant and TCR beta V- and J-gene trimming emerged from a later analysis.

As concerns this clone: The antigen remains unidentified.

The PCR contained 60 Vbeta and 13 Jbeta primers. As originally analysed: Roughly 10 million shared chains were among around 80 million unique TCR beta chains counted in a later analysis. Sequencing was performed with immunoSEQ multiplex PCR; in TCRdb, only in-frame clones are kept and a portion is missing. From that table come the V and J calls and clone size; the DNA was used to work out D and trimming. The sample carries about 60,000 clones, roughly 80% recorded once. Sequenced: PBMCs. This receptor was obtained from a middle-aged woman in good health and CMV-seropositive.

The CDR3 reads CASRLSGGPYNEQFF. In DNA, the CDR3 is TGCGCCAGCAGACTTAGCGGGGGGCCCTACAATGAGCAGTTCTTC. V gene TRBV10-2 combines with J gene TRBJ2-1; 10 nucleotides align to TRBD2. V gave up 6 bases and J gave up 2 bases; unmatched junction bases: 4. CDR1 and CDR2 from the germline V gene are WSHSY and SAAADI. The CDR3 contains 15 residues.